This is a list of T cell receptor beta chains from one sample in a study of technical replicates of blood from a handful of donors. Sequenced by immunoSEQ multiplex PCR; TCRdb stores in-frame clones only, minus some. The sample holds around 58,000 clones, approximately 86% seen once. Sequencing input: PBMCs. These TCRs come from a human donor in good health. Some clones in this sample may be carry-over from other donors' samples. The CDR3 runs from the conserved cysteine through the conserved F or W. A D gene is named only where the DNA matches it firmly. The size entry is marked missing in some rows and otherwise reads once, few, many or a size class.

v_call	j_call	d_call	clone_size	cdr3_aa	cdr3_nt
TRBV9	TRBJ2-5	NA	NA	CASSVTGYQETQYF	TGTGCCAGCAGCGTAACAGGATACCAAGAGACCCAGTACTTC
TRBV27	TRBJ1-2	NA	NA	CASGNRVYGYTF	TGTGCCAGCGGAAACAGGGTTTATGGCTACACCTTC
TRBV18	TRBJ2-7	NA	NA	CASSPSSSYEQYF	TGTGCCAGCTCACCCTCGAGCTCCTACGAGCAGTACTTC
TRBV29-1	TRBJ1-5	NA	NA	CSVSQGREGQPQHF	TGCAGCGTTTCCCAGGGGAGAGAGGGTCAGCCCCAGCATTTT
TRBV5-4	TRBJ2-1	NA	NA	CASSRGTSPSPYNEQFF	TGTGCCAGCAGCCGAGGGACTTCCCCTTCCCCCTACAATGAGCAGTTCTTC
TRBV4-3	TRBJ2-1	TRBD2	NA	CASSQDPLAGYGEQFF	TGCGCCAGCAGCCAAGATCCCCTAGCGGGGTATGGGGAGCAGTTCTTC
TRBV7-9	TRBJ2-7	NA	NA	CASSFLTAPYEQYF	TGTGCCAGCAGCTTTCTTACAGCTCCCTACGAGCAGTACTTC
TRBV19	TRBJ1-2	NA	NA	CASRTQINYGYTF	TGTGCCAGTAGAACCCAGATTAACTATGGCTACACCTTC
TRBV13	TRBJ1-2	NA	NA	CASSLVSYGYTF	TGTGCCAGCAGCCTTGTCAGCTATGGCTACACCTTC
TRBV6-6	TRBJ2-2	NA	NA	CASGGADTGELFF	TGTGCCAGCGGGGGGGCCGACACCGGGGAGCTGTTTTTT
TRBV4-2	TRBJ1-1	NA	NA	CASSHAGDIGTEAFF	TGTGCCAGCAGTCATGCTGGGGACATCGGCACTGAAGCTTTCTTT
TRBV5-8	TRBJ1-4	NA	NA	CASSFGVATHNEKLFF	TGTGCCAGCAGCTTTGGAGTGGCGACCCACAATGAAAAACTGTTTTTT
TRBV9	TRBJ2-7	NA	NA	CASSVGGQSSYEQYF	TGTGCCAGCAGCGTAGGCGGACAGAGCTCCTACGAGCAGTACTTC
TRBV6-5	TRBJ2-7	TRBD2	NA	CASSSLAGGDYEQYF	TGTGCCAGCAGTTCCCTAGCGGGGGGAGACTACGAGCAGTACTTC
TRBV21-1	TRBJ1-4	NA	NA	CASSKGDRVMKKLFF	TGTGCCAGCAGCAAAGGGGACAGGGTAATGAAGAAACTGTTTTTT
TRBV11-1	TRBJ2-2	NA	once	CASSFDSYTGELFF	TGTGCCAGCAGCTTTGACTCCTACACCGGGGAGCTGTTTTTT
TRBV13	TRBJ1-3	TRBD1	NA	CASSLEGQGFSGNTIYF	TGTGCCAGCAGCTTAGAGGGACAGGGCTTCTCTGGAAACACCATATATTTT
TRBV6-1	TRBJ2-7	NA	NA	CASSDGRAGPYVEQYF	TGTGCCAGCAGTGATGGTAGAGCAGGTCCTTACGTGGAGCAGTACTTC
TRBV13	TRBJ2-1	TRBD2	NA	CASSSKRGEQFF	TGTGCCAGCAGCTCAAAGCGGGGGGAGCAGTTCTTC
TRBV7-2	TRBJ1-2	TRBD1	NA	CASSATGTAYGYTF	TGTGCCAGCAGCGCAACTGGGACAGCCTATGGCTACACCTTC
TRBV4-2	TRBJ1-1	TRBD1	NA	CASSQAGTADTEAFF	TGTGCCAGCAGCCAGGCCGGGACAGCTGACACTGAAGCTTTCTTT
TRBV5-4	TRBJ2-7	NA	NA	CASSLDSNEQYF	TGTGCCAGCAGCTTGGACAGCAACGAGCAGTACTTC
TRBV4-1	TRBJ2-2	NA	NA	CASSQDEMGWWTGELFF	TGCGCCAGCAGCCAAGATGAGATGGGCTGGTGGACCGGGGAGCTGTTTTTT
TRBV5-5	TRBJ1-1	TRBD1	NA	CASSRGPSNTEAFF	TGTGCCAGCAGCAGGGGGCCCTCCAACACTGAAGCTTTCTTT